Below, 10 T cell receptor beta chains from the same sample are listed, as sequenced in a study of shared clonotypes between healthy human individuals. Measured with immunoSEQ multiplex PCR; TCRdb has only the in-frame clones, and not every one. Here the sample spans approximately 100,000 clones, around 67% being singletons. The sequenced sample consisted of memory CD8+ T cells sorted from blood. This sample's subset: CD45RO+ cells pooled with CCR7-negative TemRA cells. All receptors come from a man aged 30 to 39 in good health.

The rearrangement links TRBV6-4 to TRBJ1-1; 8 bases are a match to TRBD1. The CDR3 runs 14 residues. CDR1 is MRHNA and CDR2 is SNTAGT in the germline V gene. After removal of 2 bases from V and 5 bases from J, the junction contained 4 bases not matched to a gene. This CDR3 is CASSDTDRGTEAFF. CDR3 nucleotides: TGTGCCAGCAGTGACACTGACAGGGGAACTGAAGCTTTCTTT.

The V gene is TRBV11-3, the J gene TRBJ1-4, with D perhaps TRBD1 (5 bases). Germline V gene lookup returns CDR1 SGHNT and CDR2 YENEEA. This CDR3 contains 14 residues. The ends were cut back, 4 bases at V and 8 bases at J, with 14 bases in the middle. The CDR3 loop is CASSSFGGGEKLFF. CDR3 nucleotide sequence: TGTGCCAGCAGCTCATTTGGGGGAGGGGAAAAACTGTTTTTT. Based on the CDR3 plus reference TRBV11-3 and TRBJ1-4, the full variable domain is EAGVVQSPRYKIIEKKQPVAFWCNPISGHNTLYWYLQNLGQGPELLIRYENEEAVDDSQLPKDRFSAERLKGVDSTLKIQPAELGDSAVYLCASSSFGGGEKLFFGSGTQLSVL.

This clone was counted only a few times. This chain connects TRBV20-1 to TRBJ2-3; a possible D gene is TRBD2 (6 bases). The CDR3 has 11 residues. Germline V gene data show CDR1 as DFQATT and CDR2 as SNEGSKA (reference sequence). V was shortened by 5 bases and J by 7 bases, with 10 bases between the two germline ends. The CDR3 region has the DNA TGCAGTGCTTGGGACTTTAATACGCAGTATTTT. Translating it yields CSAWDFNTQYF.

As concerns this clone: A read error may produce the germline difference seen at one junction end. The chain is built from TRBV7-3 and TRBJ2-7, with a weak D call TRBD1 (7 bases). The CDR3 is 15 amino acids. From germline, CDR1 is SGHTA and CDR2 FQGTGA. This CDR3 reads CASSLQKRGTAHLVF. In nucleotides, the CDR3 is TGTGCCAGCAGCCTGCAAAAACGGGGGACAGCCCACCTCGTTTTC.

The CDR3 sequence is CASSLGAGEVYEQYF. CDR3 coding DNA: TGCGCCAGCAGCTTGGGAGCGGGAGAGGTCTACGAGCAGTACTTC. The rearrangement uses TRBV5-1 and TRBJ2-7, with 8 bases identical to TRBD2. This CDR3 has 15 residues. CDR1 is SGHRS and CDR2 is YFSETQ in the germline V gene. Trimming at V came to 0 bases and at J to 3 bases, leaving 5 bases not matched to a gene.

The chain couples TRBV29-1 to TRBJ2-7; unclear D gene. Trimming took off 5 bases at V and 2 bases at J, with 13 bases between the two ends. CDR1 is SQVTM, CDR2 ANQGSEA, per germline. This CDR3 contains 13 residues. CDR3 amino acids: CSVTAVITYEQYF. CDR3 nucleotides: TGCAGCGTTACGGCGGTCATAACCTACGAGCAGTACTTC.

This clone was observed at least ten times. Different DNA sequences within this sample yield the same CDR3. This chain links TRBV27 with TRBJ1-1; D uncertain. CDR1 and CDR2 (germline): MNHEY, SMNVEV (reference sequence). This CDR3 has 12 amino acids. V shed 4 bases and J shed 8 bases, with 11 bases lying between them. This CDR3 reads CASSSTSTEAFF. DNA for the CDR3: TGTGCCAGCAGTTCTACATCCACGGAAGCTTTCTTT.

The genes are TRBV12-1 and TRBJ1-1. TRBV12-1 is recorded as a pseudogene. This CDR3 comprises 16 residues. The CDR3 bases are TGTGCCAGCAGCTTTGGGGGGGTTAAGGGGAACACTGAAGCTTTCTTT. Protein product: CASSFGGVKGNTEAFF.

The rearrangement joins TRBV15 to TRBJ1-2; possibly TRBD1 for D (6 bases). V lost 6 bases and J 6 bases, leaving 14 bases between the germline ends. Germline CDR1 is LNHNV and CDR2 is YYDKDF (reference sequence). The CDR3 sequence is 13 residues long. Here the CDR3 DNA reads TGTGCCACCAGTGGGGGCAATTTGGATGGCTACACCTTC. It translates to CATSGGNLDGYTF.

The V and J genes are TRBV9 and TRBJ1-5; perhaps TRBD1 as D (6 bases). Germline loops: CDR1 SGDLS, CDR2 YYNGEE. Trimming left V 0 bases short and J 4 bases short, with 11 bases between. CDR3 length: 15 amino acids. CDR3 residues: CASSVGGGENQPQHF. In DNA, the CDR3 is TGTGCCAGCAGCGTAGGAGGGGGAGAAAATCAGCCCCAGCATTTT.